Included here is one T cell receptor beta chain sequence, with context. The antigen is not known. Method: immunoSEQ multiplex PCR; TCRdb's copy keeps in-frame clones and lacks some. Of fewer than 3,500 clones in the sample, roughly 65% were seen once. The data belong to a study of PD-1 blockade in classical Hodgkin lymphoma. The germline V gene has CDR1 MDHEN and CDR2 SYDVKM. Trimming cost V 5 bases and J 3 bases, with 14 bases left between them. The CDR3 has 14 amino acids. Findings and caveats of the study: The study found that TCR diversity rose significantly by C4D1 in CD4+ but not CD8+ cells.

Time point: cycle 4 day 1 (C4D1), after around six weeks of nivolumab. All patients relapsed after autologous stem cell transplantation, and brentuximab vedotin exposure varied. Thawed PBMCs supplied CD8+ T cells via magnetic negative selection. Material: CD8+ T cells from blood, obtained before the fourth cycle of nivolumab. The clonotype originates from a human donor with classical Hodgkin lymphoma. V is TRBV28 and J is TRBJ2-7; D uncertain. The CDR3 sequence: CASSPGPEDYEQYF. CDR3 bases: TGTGCCAGCAGTCCCGGTCCGGAAGACTACGAGCAGTACTTC.